This entry is about one T cell receptor beta chain. Every immunoSEQ plate was one replicate of a subset's evenly spread DNA. Sorted-subset replicate PCRs used approximately 180 ng of genomic DNA. This amount corresponded to about 30,000 T cell genomes. Here immunoSEQ multiplex PCR was the method, and the copy in TCRdb shows in-frame clones only, minus some. This sample carries approximately 1.5 million clones, 95% to 99% of them seen once, and the ten largest clones take 0.4% to 0.45%. The entry originates in a study of shared clonotypes between healthy human individuals. Trimming pared 1 base from V and 3 bases from J, leaving 10 bases between. CDR3 length equals 15 residues. Per germline, CDR1 LNHDA and CDR2 SQIVND (reference sequence). Division of CD4+ cells produced a CD45RA+ naive subset and a CD45RA-negative memory subset.

This TCR derives from a man younger than 45 in good health. This chain joins TRBV19 and TRBJ1-5; D is unresolved. The specimen was naive CD4+ T cells sorted from blood. Specified subset: CD45RA+ positively selected. The CDR3 loop is CASSIGRSINQPQHF. As DNA, the CDR3 is TGTGCCAGTAGTATAGGGAGATCAATCAATCAGCCCCAGCATTTT.